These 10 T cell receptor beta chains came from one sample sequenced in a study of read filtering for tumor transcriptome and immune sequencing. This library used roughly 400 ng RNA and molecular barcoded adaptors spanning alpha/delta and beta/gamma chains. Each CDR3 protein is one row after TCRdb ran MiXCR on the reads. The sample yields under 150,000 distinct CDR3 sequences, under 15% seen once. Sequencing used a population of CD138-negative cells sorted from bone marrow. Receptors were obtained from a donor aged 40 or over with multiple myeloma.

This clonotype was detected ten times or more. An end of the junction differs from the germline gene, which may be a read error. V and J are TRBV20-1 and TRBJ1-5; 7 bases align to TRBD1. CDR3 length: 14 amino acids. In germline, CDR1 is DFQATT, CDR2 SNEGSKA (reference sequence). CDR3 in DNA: TGCAGTGCCAGAGCGGGGACAGGCAATCAGCCCCAGCATTTT. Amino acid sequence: CSARAGTGNQPQHF.

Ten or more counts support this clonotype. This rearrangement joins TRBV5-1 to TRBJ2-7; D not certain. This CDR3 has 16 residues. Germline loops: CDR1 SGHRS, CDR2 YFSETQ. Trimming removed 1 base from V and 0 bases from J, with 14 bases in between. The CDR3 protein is CASSLTPGGASYEQYF. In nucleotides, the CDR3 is TGCGCCAGCAGCTTGACCCCTGGCGGAGCCTCCTACGAGCAGTACTTC.

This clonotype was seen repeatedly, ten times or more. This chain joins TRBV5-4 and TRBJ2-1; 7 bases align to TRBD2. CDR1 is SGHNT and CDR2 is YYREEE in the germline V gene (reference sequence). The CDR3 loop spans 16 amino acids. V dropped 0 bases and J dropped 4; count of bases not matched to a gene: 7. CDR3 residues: CASSLAAGEGYNEQFF. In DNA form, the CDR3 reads TGTGCCAGCAGCTTGGCCGCGGGGGAGGGGTACAATGAGCAGTTCTTC.

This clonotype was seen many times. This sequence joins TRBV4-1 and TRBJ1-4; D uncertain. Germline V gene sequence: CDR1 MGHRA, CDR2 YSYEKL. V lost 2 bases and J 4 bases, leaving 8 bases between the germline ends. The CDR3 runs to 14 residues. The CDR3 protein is CASSQLLDNEKLFF. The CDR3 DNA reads TGCGCCAGCAGCCAATTACTGGATAATGAAAAACTGTTTTTT.

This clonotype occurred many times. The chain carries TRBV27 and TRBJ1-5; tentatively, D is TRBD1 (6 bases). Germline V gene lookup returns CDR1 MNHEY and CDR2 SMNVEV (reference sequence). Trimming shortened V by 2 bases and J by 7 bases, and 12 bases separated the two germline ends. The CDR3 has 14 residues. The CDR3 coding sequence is TGTGCCAGCAGTTTAGGTTACCAGGGGCAGCCCCAGCATTTT. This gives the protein CASSLGYQGQPQHF.

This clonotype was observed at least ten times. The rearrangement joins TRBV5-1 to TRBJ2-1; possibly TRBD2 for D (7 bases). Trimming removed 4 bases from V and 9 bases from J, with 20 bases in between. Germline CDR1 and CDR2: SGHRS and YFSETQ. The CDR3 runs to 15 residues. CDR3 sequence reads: CASSGGASTGPEQFF. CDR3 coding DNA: TGCGCCAGCAGCGGGGGGGCCTCTACGGGACCTGAGCAGTTCTTC.

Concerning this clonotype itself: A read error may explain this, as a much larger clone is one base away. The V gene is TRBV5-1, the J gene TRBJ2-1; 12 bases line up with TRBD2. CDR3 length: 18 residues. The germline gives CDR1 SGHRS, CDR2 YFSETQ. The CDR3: CASSGGTSGRSSHNEQFF. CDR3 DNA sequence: TGTGCCAGCAGCGGGGGGACTAGCGGGCGGAGCTCCCACAATGAGCAGTTCTTC.

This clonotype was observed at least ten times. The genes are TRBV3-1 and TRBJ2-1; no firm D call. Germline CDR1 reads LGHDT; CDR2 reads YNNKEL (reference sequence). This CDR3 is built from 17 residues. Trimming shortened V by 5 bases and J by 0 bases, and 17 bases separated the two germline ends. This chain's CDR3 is CASSSPELASSYNEQFF. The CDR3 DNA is TGTGCCAGCAGCTCCCCCGAGTTGGCAAGCTCCTACAATGAGCAGTTCTTC.

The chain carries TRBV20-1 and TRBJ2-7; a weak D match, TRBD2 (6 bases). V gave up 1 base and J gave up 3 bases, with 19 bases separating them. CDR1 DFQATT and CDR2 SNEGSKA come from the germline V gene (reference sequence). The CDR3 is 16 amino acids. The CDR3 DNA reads TGCAGTGCTAGAGGGAATAAAGGGCGGGACCACTACGAGCAGTACTTC. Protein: CSARGNKGRDHYEQYF.

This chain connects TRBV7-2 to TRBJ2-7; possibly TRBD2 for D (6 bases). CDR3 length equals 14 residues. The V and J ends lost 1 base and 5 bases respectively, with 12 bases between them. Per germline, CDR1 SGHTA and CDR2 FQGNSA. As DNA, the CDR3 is TGTGCCAGCAGCTTAGGTACTAGCTCTAACGAGCAGTACTTC. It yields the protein CASSLGTSSNEQYF.